The TCR beta chain described here comes from a study of control samples from healthy donors and cancer patients. Sequencing used immunoSEQ multiplex PCR; TCRdb keeps in-frame clones, though not all of them. In the table there are about 130,000 clones, 92% of which are singletons. Germline-derived CDR1 and CDR2 are MRHNA and SNTAGT. V lost 5 bases and J 1 base, leaving 8 bases between the germline ends. The CDR3 length is 13 residues. This chain joins TRBV6-4 and TRBJ2-5; no definite D call. The sequence was obtained from a woman in her forties or fifties in good health. Source material: blood. CDR3 in amino acids: CASSPEAQETQYF. The CDR3 DNA reads TGTGCCAGCAGTCCCGAAGCCCAAGAGACCCAGTACTTC.